The 28 T cell receptor beta chains given below trace back to one sample, sequenced in a study of T cell responses to AZD1222 COVID-19 vaccine. Clones were read by immunoSEQ multiplex PCR, and TCRdb kept only the in-frame ones, dropping some. The table includes 150,000 to 200,000 clones, approximately 87% detected once. Source: peripheral blood, taken on day 0 of MenACWY control vaccination. All receptors derive from an adult in good health.

The chain carries TRBV6-2 or TRBV6-3 and TRBJ2-7; a possible D gene is TRBD1 (6 bases). V was trimmed by 1 base and J by 3 bases, leaving 13 bases between them. The CDR3 length is 15 residues. Germline CDR1 is MNHEY and CDR2 is SVGEGT. DNA of the CDR3: TGTGCCAGCAGTTACTTGCCCGGGGACAACTACGAGCAGTACTTC. This gives the protein CASSYLPGDNYEQYF.

The CDR3 here is CASSQGDQPQHF. The CDR3 bases are TGTGCCAGCAGCCAGGGCGATCAGCCCCAGCATTTT. The gene calls are TRBV13 and TRBJ1-5; a weak D match, TRBD1 (5 bases). Trimming pared 5 bases from V and 5 bases from J, leaving 7 bases between. The germline CDR1 and CDR2 sequences are PRHDT and FYEKMQ (reference sequence). This CDR3 has 12 amino acids.

This clone was recorded only once. The chain has TRBV3-1 (or the pseudogene TRBV3-2) and TRBJ2-5, with 7 bases lining up with TRBD1. Germline CDR1 LGHDT, CDR2 YNNKEL (reference sequence). Unmatched junction bases numbered 11, after V lost 0 bases and J lost 4 bases. This CDR3 comprises 17 residues. In DNA, the CDR3 is TGTGCCAGCAGCCAAGAATCCGGACAGGCCGTTGGAGAGACCCAGTACTTC. Translating it yields CASSQESGQAVGETQYF.

J is TRBJ2-1 and V is TRBV6-1, with 10 nucleotides matching TRBD1. Trimming removed 3 bases from V and 4 bases from J; junction bases left unmatched: 3. The CDR3 loop spans 15 amino acids. Germline V gene data show CDR1 as MNHNS and CDR2 as SASEGT. CDR3 amino acids: CASSETGQGYNEQFF. CDR3 nucleotides: TGTGCCAGCAGTGAGACGGGACAGGGGTACAATGAGCAGTTCTTC.

This clone was counted a few times. V and J are TRBV7-2 and TRBJ1-6; TRBD1 matches 9 bases. CDR1 is SGHTA, CDR2 FQGNSA, per germline. The J segment lost 8 bases and the V segment lost 4 bases, leaving 3 bases of the junction unmatched. This CDR3 is 14 amino acids long. CDR3 sequence reads: CASSSDRGYSPLHF. The CDR3 DNA is TGTGCCAGCAGCTCCGACAGGGGGTATTCACCCCTCCACTTT.

This clone was observed a few times. The chain recombines TRBV28 with TRBJ2-2; D gene uncertain. The CDR3 contains 14 residues. Germline values: CDR1 MDHEN, CDR2 SYDVKM. Trimming removed 5 bases at V and 0 bases at J, with 7 bases between. CDR3 bases: TGTGCCAGCAGTCTCACCTCGAACACCGGGGAGCTGTTTTTT. This translates into CASSLTSNTGELFF. Filled out from reference TRBV28 and TRBJ2-2, the complete variable domain reads DVKVTQSSRYLVKRTGEKVFLECVQDMDHENMFWYRQDPGLGLRLIYFSYDVKMKEKGDIPEGYSVSREKKERFSLILESASTNQTSMYLCASSLTSNTGELFFGEGSRLTVL.

The genes are TRBV10-3 and TRBJ1-1; D not resolved. Trimming took 6 bases from V and 1 from J, leaving 9 bases between them. This CDR3 has 13 residues. Germline V gives CDR1 ENHRY, CDR2 SYGVKD. CDR3 nucleotide sequence: TGTGCCATCAGAAACAGCGAGAACACTGAAGCTTTCTTT. This translates into CAIRNSENTEAFF.

The chain carries TRBV28 and TRBJ1-2; 7 bases agree with TRBD1. CDR3 length: 15 amino acids. The germline V gene has CDR1 MDHEN and CDR2 SYDVKM. V dropped 2 bases and J dropped 8; count of bases not matched to a gene: 11. CDR3 DNA: TGTGCCAGCAGTTTAGTCCCTCTCGGGACAGTCGGCTACACCTTC. Encoded protein: CASSLVPLGTVGYTF.

CDR3 in amino acids: CASSLAPWDDRESYEQYF. DNA for the CDR3: TGTGCCAGCAGCTTGGCACCCTGGGATGACAGGGAGTCCTACGAGCAGTACTTC. The V gene is TRBV7-8, the J gene TRBJ2-7; 7 bases fit TRBD1. Germline lookup yields CDR1 SGHVS and CDR2 FQNEAQ. The CDR3 is made up of 18 amino acids. The V and J ends lost 3 bases and 1 base, in that order; junction bases with no gene match: 15.

The V and J genes are TRBV7-2 and TRBJ2-3; TRBD2 might be the D (5 bases). Germline-derived CDR1 and CDR2 are SGHTA and FQGNSA. Trimming shortened V by 1 base and J by 8 bases, and 10 bases separated the two germline ends. The CDR3 sequence is 13 residues long. As DNA, the CDR3 is TGTGCCAGCAGCTTAGTGTCTAGCATTACGCAGTATTTT. This encodes CASSLVSSITQYF.

This chain links TRBV27 with TRBJ2-7; TRBD2 agrees at 8 bases. CDR3 length: 15 amino acids. Germline lookup yields CDR1 MNHEY and CDR2 SMNVEV (reference sequence). The trim removed 5 bases at V and 3 bases at J, leaving 9 bases unmatched. CDR3 DNA sequence: TGTGCCAGCAGTCCTCCGGGAGGGCCGATCTACGAGCAGTACTTC. It translates to CASSPPGGPIYEQYF.

The genes are TRBV5-1 and TRBJ1-1; D gene ambiguous. The CDR3 is 13 residues long. V lost 4 bases and J lost 1, with 8 bases in between. Germline assignment: CDR1 SGHRS and CDR2 YFSETQ. CDR3: CASSIGGNTEAFF. The CDR3 DNA reads as TGCGCCAGCAGCATAGGAGGGAACACTGAAGCTTTCTTT.

The J gene is TRBJ1-5, the V gene TRBV5-1; TRBD1 agrees at 7 bases. The V segment lost 5 bases and the J segment 3 bases; nucleotides outside the gene matches: 29. CDR1 and CDR2 from the germline V gene are SGHRS and YFSETQ. This CDR3 has 22 residues. CDR3 amino acids: CASRSTRDRATLAPYLNQPQHF. In DNA, the CDR3 is TGCGCCAGCAGATCCACCCGGGACAGAGCCACCTTAGCCCCGTACCTCAATCAGCCCCAGCATTTT.

The chain joins TRBV28 to TRBJ1-5; 7 bases map to TRBD1. The V gene's germline CDR1 is MDHEN and CDR2 SYDVKM. Unmatched junction bases numbered 8, after V lost 2 bases and J lost 7 bases. The CDR3 length is 15 residues. DNA of the CDR3: TGTGCCAGCAGTTTAATGATGACAGGGCTCCAGCCCCAGCATTTT. Its protein product is CASSLMMTGLQPQHF.

The chain carries TRBV20-1 and TRBJ2-1; no firm D call. The V gene lost 3 bases and the J gene lost 4 bases, with 19 bases spanning the gap. Germline V gives CDR1 DFQATT, CDR2 SNEGSKA (reference sequence). The CDR3 runs 16 residues. The CDR3 coding sequence is TGCAGTGCTAGTCATGAACAGTCCAGTACGTACAATGAGCAGTTCTTC. Translating it yields CSASHEQSSTYNEQFF.

The rearrangement links TRBV12-3 or TRBV12-4 to TRBJ1-1, with D hard to call. The CDR3 spans 13 residues. Between the trimmed V and J ends, which lost 7 bases and 3 bases, there was a span of 12 bases. This chain's CDR3 is CASTYFGYTEAFF. Written as DNA, the CDR3 is TGTGCCAGCACTTACTTCGGTTACACTGAAGCTTTCTTT.

The chain carries TRBV11-3 and TRBJ2-1, with 12 bases fitting TRBD1. V trimming: 0 bases; J trimming: 7 bases; junction bases outside the gene matches: 4. The CDR3 extends over 16 amino acids. Germline CDR1 and CDR2: SGHNT and YENEEA. The CDR3 DNA is TGTGCCAGCAGCTTAGATGGGACAGGGGGCGCGAATGAGCAGTTCTTC. Protein: CASSLDGTGGANEQFF.

The genes are TRBV24-1 and TRBJ2-3; D may match TRBD1 or TRBD2 (5 bases each). The CDR3 extends over 14 amino acids. V lost 2 bases to trimming and J lost 2 bases, with 7 bases between them. Germline lookup yields CDR1 KGHDR and CDR2 SFDVKD. CDR3 in amino acids: CATSDWGNTDTQYF. The CDR3 nucleotides are TGTGCCACCAGTGATTGGGGGAACACAGATACGCAGTATTTT.

This chain joins TRBV30 and TRBJ1-4; D might be TRBD1 (6 bases). The CDR3 has 14 residues. The V end was cut by 4 bases, the J end by 11 bases, with 20 bases between. Per the germline V gene, CDR1 is GTSNPN and CDR2 is SVGIG (reference sequence). The CDR3 DNA sequence: TGTGCCTGGAACTTGGGGGCTGGTAATGGGAAACTGTTTTTT. It encodes CAWNLGAGNGKLFF.

Only a few counts were recorded for this clone. V and J are TRBV7-3 and TRBJ2-2; 8 nucleotides match TRBD1. Trimming at V came to 4 bases and at J to 3 bases, leaving 10 bases not matched to a gene. The CDR3 covers 17 residues. The V gene's germline CDR1 is SGHTA and CDR2 FQGTGA. CDR3 nucleotide sequence: TGTGCCAGCAGCTCCGGTCCGGACAGGGTGGACACCGGGGAGCTGTTTTTT. It is translated as CASSSGPDRVDTGELFF.

The V and J genes are TRBV3-1 (or the pseudogene TRBV3-2) and TRBJ2-2; TRBD2 matches at 7 bases. Germline V gives CDR1 LGHDT, CDR2 YNNKEL (reference sequence). Germline trimming cut 1 base from V and 4 bases from J; bases unmatched to any gene: 6. The CDR3 is 16 residues long. The chain's CDR3 is CASSQGRTRPTGELFF. CDR3 DNA: TGTGCCAGCAGCCAAGGGAGGACTAGACCCACCGGGGAGCTGTTTTTT.

A remark on this clone: The same CDR3 arises from other DNA sequences in this sample as well. This chain connects TRBV20-1 to TRBJ2-5; no clear D gene. This CDR3 is 11 amino acids long. V lost 1 base and J 3 bases, leaving 3 bases between the germline ends. Germline CDR1 DFQATT, CDR2 SNEGSKA (reference sequence). The CDR3 is CSARAEETQYF. The CDR3 DNA is TGCAGTGCTAGAGCGGAAGAGACCCAGTACTTC.

The chain uses TRBV2 and TRBJ2-5; D is undetermined. Germline V CDR1 and CDR2: SNHLY, FYNNEI. V gave up 1 base and J gave up 5 bases, with 8 bases separating them. CDR3 length: 13 residues. The CDR3 region has the DNA TGTGCCAGCAGTGAAGGACCTCGGGAGACCCAGTACTTC. It specifies CASSEGPRETQYF.

The J gene is TRBJ1-5, the V gene TRBV28, with TRBD1 matching over 7 bases. Unmatched junction bases numbered 3, after V lost 8 bases and J lost 2 bases. This CDR3 contains 13 residues. The germline V gene encodes CDR1 MDHEN and CDR2 SYDVKM. The CDR3 loop is CASQGDGNQPQHF. In DNA form, the CDR3 reads TGTGCCAGCCAGGGGGACGGCAATCAGCCCCAGCATTTT. The full variable domain, its missing parts supplied by reference TRBV28 and TRBJ1-5, is DVKVTQSSRYLVKRTGEKVFLECVQDMDHENMFWYRQDPGLGLRLIYFSYDVKMKEKGDIPEGYSVSREKKERFSLILESASTNQTSMYLCASQGDGNQPQHFGDGTRLSIL.

The rearrangement joins TRBV30 to TRBJ1-5, with D possibly being TRBD1 (6 bases). The germline V gene encodes CDR1 GTSNPN and CDR2 SVGIG (reference sequence). This CDR3 has 17 amino acids. V lost 1 base and J lost 0, with 16 bases in between. CDR3 region: CAWSALGGQLSNQPQHF. The DNA for the CDR3 is TGTGCCTGGAGTGCCCTTGGGGGACAACTTAGCAATCAGCCCCAGCATTTT.

V usage is TRBV9 and J usage is TRBJ2-5; possibly TRBD2 for D (5 bases). The V end lost 8 bases, the J end lost 3 bases, and 11 bases lay between the germline ends. The germline V gene encodes CDR1 SGDLS and CDR2 YYNGEE. This CDR3 has 12 residues. The CDR3 nucleotides are TGTGCCAGGCCCACTAGGGAAGAGACCCAGTACTTC. Translating gives CARPTREETQYF.

This clone has just one count. The rearrangement uses TRBV19 and TRBJ1-1; D gene unclear. From germline, CDR1 is LNHDA and CDR2 SQIVND (reference sequence). This CDR3 is built from 15 residues. V was trimmed by 2 bases and J by 5 bases, leaving 15 bases between them. For the CDR3, the DNA is TGTGCCAGTAGTATATCGGGAGGGAGGCATACTGAAGCTTTCTTT. Translation gives CASSISGGRHTEAFF.

The gene calls are TRBV5-4 and TRBJ2-6; TRBD2 might be the D (6 bases). The CDR3 length is 16 residues. The V end lost 2 bases, the J end lost 0 bases, and 9 bases lay between the germline ends. CDR1 and CDR2 from the germline V gene are SGHNT and YYREEE (reference sequence). The CDR3 coding sequence is TGTGCCAGCAGCTTAGACGGGGGCTCTGGGGCCAACGTCCTGACTTTC. It yields the protein CASSLDGGSGANVLTF.